Each of the 25 T cell receptor beta chains below was sequenced from the same sample in a study of blood T cell repertoires in COVID-19. Measured with immunoSEQ multiplex PCR; TCRdb has only the in-frame clones, and not every one. There are 280,000 or so clones in the sample; approximately 89% occur only once, and roughly 2.9% lies in the top ten. Sequenced input: PBMCs or T cells enriched from blood (not recorded which). The receptors stem from a woman between 50 and 59 years old who had been exposed to COVID-19.

The rearrangement uses TRBV5-1 and TRBJ1-2; unclear D gene. The CDR3 totals 15 residues. CDR1 and CDR2 (germline): SGHRS, YFSETQ. V was cut by 0 bases and J by 5 bases, with 14 bases left in between. As DNA, the CDR3 is TGCGCCAGCAGCTTGGCGGGGAGGTCAGAGTATGGCTACACCTTC. Its translation is CASSLAGRSEYGYTF.

This clone turned up a few times. The CDR3: CASRGDRNYGYTF. The CDR3, as DNA: TGTGCCAGCAGAGGGGACAGAAACTATGGCTACACCTTC. The chain employs TRBV2 and TRBJ1-2; 7 bases fit TRBD1. The germline V gene encodes CDR1 SNHLY and CDR2 FYNNEI. This CDR3 contains 13 residues. V was clipped by 6 bases and J by 2 bases; unmatched bases: 3.

V gene TRBV5-6 combines with J gene TRBJ2-7; 7 positions match TRBD1. The CDR3 spans 16 residues. The germline V gene has CDR1 SGHDT and CDR2 YYEEEE. Germline trimming cut 4 bases from V and 3 bases from J; bases unmatched to any gene: 13. The CDR3 nucleotides are TGTGCCAGCAGCGGGATCCTTCGGACAGGCGGCTACGAGCAGTACTTC. This translates into CASSGILRTGGYEQYF.

The CDR3 loop reads CASSEYGRNTEAFF. The CDR3 DNA follows: TGTGCCAGCAGTGAATATGGCAGAAACACTGAAGCTTTCTTT. The chain is built from TRBV6-4 and TRBJ1-1; D not certain. V lost 3 bases and J 2 bases, leaving 10 bases between the germline ends. The CDR3 is 14 amino acids. The germline gives CDR1 MRHNA, CDR2 SNTAGT.

The chain joins TRBV23-1 to TRBJ2-1, with TRBD1 as a possible D gene (6 bases). TRBV23-1 is recorded as an ORF, its role being uncertain. The CDR3 is made up of 12 amino acids. V gave up 4 bases and J gave up 6 bases, with 7 bases separating them. CDR3 amino acids: CASSPGVNEQFF. CDR3 coding DNA: TGCGCCAGCAGTCCAGGGGTCAATGAGCAGTTCTTC.

The chain is built from TRBV4-1 and TRBJ2-3, with a possible D match to TRBD1 (6 bases). V dropped 4 bases and J dropped 4 bases, with 12 bases sitting between them. The CDR3 extends over 14 amino acids. Germline V gives CDR1 MGHRA, CDR2 YSYEKL. As DNA, the CDR3 is TGCGCCAGCAGCCCACAGGGTGTTGCAGATACGCAGTATTTT. Protein: CASSPQGVADTQYF.

This sequence joins TRBV5-1 and TRBJ1-6, with TRBD1 identical over 7 bases. The CDR3 covers 15 residues. The V gene's germline CDR1 is SGHRS and CDR2 YFSETQ. V dropped 0 bases and J dropped 10; count of bases not matched to a gene: 7. The CDR3 sequence: CASSLADRVSSPLHF. The CDR3 DNA sequence: TGCGCCAGCAGCTTGGCAGACAGGGTGAGCTCACCCCTCCACTTT.

This clone was found a few times. This chain uses TRBV7-9 with TRBJ1-3; maybe TRBD1 (6 bases). V gave up 2 bases and J gave up 3 bases, with 20 bases separating them. The CDR3 sequence is 18 residues long. CDR1 and CDR2 from the germline V gene are SEHNR and FQNEAQ (reference sequence). The CDR3 reads CASSLRSRQETHGNTIYF. The CDR3 nucleotides read TGTGCCAGCAGCTTAAGGTCCCGACAGGAAACGCATGGAAACACCATATATTTT.

The rearrangement uses TRBV12-3 or TRBV12-4 and TRBJ1-2; tentatively, D is TRBD1 (5 bases). This CDR3 has 13 residues. Trimming stripped 10 bases from V and 2 bases from J, with 14 bases between. CDR3 DNA: TGTGCCATCCTGGACACATTCAACTATGGCTACACCTTC. Translating gives CAILDTFNYGYTF.

The J gene is TRBJ1-1, the V gene TRBV27, with D unresolved. CDR3 size: 17 residues. Deletions cut 1 base from V and 0 bases from J, with 15 bases between. Per germline, CDR1 MNHEY and CDR2 SMNVEV (reference sequence). The CDR3 bases are TGTGCCAGCAGTTTATGGTCCGGCAGGTCCATGAACACTGAAGCTTTCTTT. Its protein is CASSLWSGRSMNTEAFF.

V usage is TRBV12-5 and J usage is TRBJ1-1; maybe TRBD1 (5 bases). CDR1 is LGHNT, CDR2 FRNRAP, per germline. Trimming left V 3 bases short and J 2 bases short, with 10 bases between. The CDR3 is made up of 14 amino acids. In DNA form, the CDR3 reads TGTGCTAGTGGTTTCGGGGGACCCAACACTGAAGCTTTCTTT. It translates to CASGFGGPNTEAFF.

This chain uses TRBV6-1 with TRBJ2-1; tentatively, D is TRBD2 (7 bases). The CDR3 is 16 residues long. Germline V lookup: CDR1 MNHNS, CDR2 SASEGT. Trimming took off 0 bases at V and 2 bases at J, with 11 bases between the two ends. In DNA form, the CDR3 reads TGTGCCAGCAGTGAAGCAATAGGGGGGGCCTACAATGAGCAGTTCTTC. Translation: CASSEAIGGAYNEQFF.

The chain's CDR3 is CASRGGQLSGNTIYF. Written as DNA, the CDR3 is TGTGCCAGCAGGGGGGGACAGCTCTCTGGAAACACCATATATTTT. The chain has TRBV2 and TRBJ1-3; 7 bases match TRBD1. The germline V gene has CDR1 SNHLY and CDR2 FYNNEI. The CDR3 spans 15 residues. V gave up 6 bases and J gave up 0 bases; unmatched junction bases: 5.

This rearrangement joins TRBV5-6 to TRBJ2-2; 14 bases fit TRBD2. CDR1 and CDR2 from the germline V gene are SGHDT and YYEEEE. This CDR3 has 15 residues. The ends lost 5 bases at V and 7 bases at J; junction bases unmatched: 4. The CDR3 DNA is TGTGCCAGCAGGGGACTAGCGGGGGAATACGGGGAGCTGTTTTTT. It specifies CASRGLAGEYGELFF.

This chain joins TRBV30 and TRBJ2-5; D may be TRBD1 (5 bases). The CDR3 covers 13 residues. Deletions cut 3 bases from V and 5 bases from J, with 13 bases between. Germline CDR1 reads GTSNPN; CDR2 reads SVGIG (reference sequence). The CDR3 region is CAWRTQGGETQYF. The CDR3 nucleotides are TGTGCCTGGAGGACGCAGGGCGGCGAGACCCAGTACTTC.

This chain uses TRBV5-6 with TRBJ1-2; TRBD1 might be the D (5 bases). V shed 0 bases and J shed 6 bases, with 12 bases lying between them. From germline, CDR1 is SGHDT and CDR2 YYEEEE. The CDR3 has 14 amino acids. The CDR3 DNA sequence: TGTGCCAGCAGCTTGGCCTGGGCAGGGCATGGCTACACCTTC. Translation gives CASSLAWAGHGYTF.

V gene TRBV19 combines with J gene TRBJ2-5; D unclear. Trimming cost V 3 bases and J 2 bases, with 13 bases left between them. The CDR3 totals 15 residues. Germline CDR1 and CDR2: LNHDA and SQIVND (reference sequence). The chain's CDR3 is CASSIAGVKQETQYF. In DNA, the CDR3 is TGTGCCAGTAGTATCGCAGGTGTAAAGCAAGAGACCCAGTACTTC.

The chain links TRBV19 to TRBJ2-7; 9 bases fit TRBD2. Germline V gene sequence: CDR1 LNHDA, CDR2 SQIVND (reference sequence). The CDR3 is 15 residues long. V dropped 6 bases and J dropped 0; count of bases not matched to a gene: 6. The CDR3 sequence is CASSRTSEGSYEQYF. For the CDR3, the DNA is TGTGCCAGTAGCCGGACTAGCGAAGGCTCCTACGAGCAGTACTTC.

J is TRBJ1-5 and V is TRBV6-5; D call uncertain. Trimming removed 6 bases at V and 4 bases at J, with 16 bases between. Germline assignment: CDR1 MNHEY and CDR2 SVGAGI. The CDR3 runs to 15 residues. CDR3 in DNA: TGTGCCAGCAGACACTCGGGGATAAGAAATCAGCCCCAGCATTTT. Translating it yields CASRHSGIRNQPQHF.

The chain joins TRBV28 to TRBJ2-5; 9 bases match TRBD1. CDR1 is MDHEN, CDR2 SYDVKM, per germline. This CDR3 has 13 amino acids. V gave up 6 bases and J gave up 4 bases; unmatched junction bases: 3. CDR3 in amino acids: CASSSTGGETQYF. The CDR3 DNA reads as TGTGCCAGCAGCTCGACAGGGGGAGAGACCCAGTACTTC.

The chain recombines TRBV28 with TRBJ2-7; D is unresolved. Deletions cut 5 bases from V and 1 base from J, with 9 bases between. The germline V gene encodes CDR1 MDHEN and CDR2 SYDVKM. The CDR3 spans 13 residues. CDR3 loop: CASSLSQSYEQYF. Written as DNA, the CDR3 is TGTGCCAGCAGTCTGTCACAATCCTACGAGCAGTACTTC.

V gene TRBV4-1 combines with J gene TRBJ2-3; D is undetermined. CDR1 and CDR2 from the germline V gene are MGHRA and YSYEKL. Deletions cut 1 base from V and 1 base from J, with 9 bases between. The CDR3 loop spans 15 amino acids. DNA of the CDR3: TGCGCCAGCAGCCAAGTGTACTCGGGCACAGATACGCAGTATTTT. It is translated as CASSQVYSGTDTQYF.

The chain uses TRBV4-1 and TRBJ1-6; D is unresolved. Per the germline V gene, CDR1 is MGHRA and CDR2 is YSYEKL. V was shortened by 1 base and J by 0 bases, with 13 bases between the two germline ends. The CDR3 has 18 residues. For the CDR3, the DNA is TGCGCCAGCAGCCAAGGTGGGCTTGTCCTCTCCTATAATTCACCCCTCCACTTT. It yields the protein CASSQGGLVLSYNSPLHF.

The genes are TRBV30 and TRBJ1-3; TRBD1 agrees at 10 bases. The CDR3 has 19 residues. Germline trimming cut 0 bases from V and 2 bases from J; bases unmatched to any gene: 13. CDR1 and CDR2 (germline): GTSNPN, SVGIG (reference sequence). The CDR3 region is CAWSVSGTGVGLAGNTIYF. The CDR3 nucleotides read TGTGCCTGGAGTGTGTCCGGGACAGGGGTAGGTTTAGCTGGAAACACCATATATTTT. Full variable domain (remainder filled in from reference TRBV30 and TRBJ1-3): SQTIHQWPATLVQPVGSPLSLECTVEGTSNPNLYWYRQAAGRGLQLLFYSVGIGQISSEVPQNLSASRPQDRQFILSSKKLLLSDSGFYLCAWSVSGTGVGLAGNTIYFGEGSWLTVV.

The chain carries TRBV3-1 (or the pseudogene TRBV3-2) and TRBJ1-2; D is unclear. V dropped 0 bases and J dropped 8 bases, with 13 bases sitting between them. The CDR3 consists of 14 residues. CDR1 is LGHDT and CDR2 is YNNKEL in the germline V gene (reference sequence). CDR3 sequence reads: CASSQDGVLYGYTF. The CDR3 DNA is TGTGCCAGCAGCCAAGACGGAGTTTTGTACGGCTACACCTTC.